The clone carrying this T cell receptor beta chain appeared a few times. Its specificity is not known. This specimen comes from a study of a mutant IDH1 vaccine in newly diagnosed glioma. For the study at large: Once 4-6 weeks had passed after radiotherapy alone, vaccination started, or it started with temozolomide cycles.

Study results and caveats: Patients showed vaccine-induced immune responses at a rate of 93.3%.

Between the trimmed V and J ends, which lost 6 bases and 3 bases, there was a span of 14 bases. The germline gives CDR1 MNHNS, CDR2 SASEGT. The CDR3 extends over 14 amino acids. Profiled with immunoSEQ multiplex PCR; TCRdb holds only in-frame clones, not every one. There are about 120,000 clones in the sample; 90% occur only once, and 0.55% to 0.7% lies in the top ten. Time point of the sample: week 11, during vaccination. Vaccination used 300 ug of mutant IDH1 20-mer peptide per dose, with topical imiquimod. The donors had new WHO grade 3 or 4 astrocytomas; these were IDH1-mutant and ATRX-lost. This chain uses TRBV6-1 with TRBJ1-1, with D possibly matching TRBD1 (6 bases). This receptor was obtained from a woman between 45 and 65 years old with glioma. The specimen was PBMCs, collected from a glioma patient whose treatment included an IDH1 peptide vaccine. The CDR3 coding sequence is TGTGCCAGCAGGTTAGGGGGGAGGGACACTGAAGCTTTCTTT. Its protein product is CASRLGGRDTEAFF.